A single sample gave rise to the 21 T cell receptor beta chains below, sequenced in a study of cytomegalovirus exposure and HLA in healthy donors. The primer mix had 60 Vbeta and 13 Jbeta primers. Repertoires were generated with immunoSEQ multiplex PCR, while TCRdb's copy carries only in-frame clones and drops some. In the table there are over 50,000 clones, about 79% of which are singletons. The material sequenced was PBMCs. Source of these receptors: a man aged 40-55 years in good health and CMV-seronegative.

The chain uses TRBV18 and TRBJ2-1; weak D call: TRBD1 (5 bases). This CDR3 spans 17 amino acids. CDR1 KGHSH and CDR2 LQKENI come from the germline V gene. Trimming pared 3 bases from V and 5 bases from J, leaving 20 bases between. The CDR3 coding sequence is TGTGCCAGCTCACCTTCCACTGGACAAGGACCGAACAATGAGCAGTTCTTC. The encoded protein is CASSPSTGQGPNNEQFF.

The rearrangement links TRBV5-6 to TRBJ2-3, with D maybe TRBD1 (5 bases). Trimming left V 4 bases short and J 6 bases short, with 21 bases between. This CDR3 comprises 16 residues. Germline CDR1 reads SGHDT; CDR2 reads YYEEEE. The CDR3 here is CASSHESRQGRDTQYF. DNA of the CDR3: TGTGCCAGCAGCCACGAGAGCCGGCAGGGTCGCGATACGCAGTATTTT.

This clone was picked up a small number of times. This chain links TRBV10-3 with TRBJ1-2; TRBD1 matches at 7 bases. CDR3 length: 14 residues. From germline, CDR1 is ENHRY and CDR2 SYGVKD. V shed 10 bases and J 7 bases; nucleotides not matched to a gene: 15. For the CDR3, the DNA is TGTGCCACATACCGACAGGGCTGGGTAGGTGGCTACACCTTC. Translated, it gives CATYRQGWVGGYTF.

J is TRBJ2-1 and V is TRBV19; 11 positions match TRBD2. Germline CDR1 reads LNHDA; CDR2 reads SQIVND (reference sequence). The V and J ends lost 3 bases and 5 bases, in that order; junction bases with no gene match: 12. This CDR3 comprises 18 residues. CDR3 amino acids: CASSIRRRLAGGNNEQFF. The CDR3 DNA reads as TGTGCCAGTAGTATCCGCAGGCGGCTAGCGGGGGGAAACAATGAGCAGTTCTTC. The entire variable domain, with the rest obtained from reference TRBV19 and TRBJ2-1, is as follows: DGGITQSPKYLFRKEGQNVTLSCEQNLNHDAMYWYRQDPGQGLRLIYYSQIVNDFQKGDIAEGYSVSREKKESFPLTVTSAQKNPTAFYLCASSIRRRLAGGNNEQFFGPGTRLTVL.

The gene calls are TRBV28 and TRBJ1-1, with D maybe TRBD1 (5 bases). V lost 3 bases to trimming and J lost 4 bases, with 18 bases between them. Per the germline V gene, CDR1 is MDHEN and CDR2 is SYDVKM. This CDR3 spans 16 amino acids. The CDR3 DNA is TGTGCCAGCAGTTTCTTCATGCGGCTTCAGGGCACTGAAGCTTTCTTT. Translating it yields CASSFFMRLQGTEAFF.

The chain recombines TRBV6-1 with TRBJ1-4; no clear D gene. With 2 bases removed from V and 5 bases from J, the gap between germline ends came to 12 bases. The CDR3 sequence is 15 residues long. CDR1 is MNHNS, CDR2 SASEGT, per germline. For the CDR3, the DNA is TGTGCCAGCAGTGAAACCGGGAGGGCAAATGAAAAACTGTTTTTT. Protein product: CASSETGRANEKLFF.

This clone was detected only a few times. V and J are TRBV10-1 and TRBJ1-1; D remains ambiguous. This CDR3 spans 13 amino acids. The germline gives CDR1 WNHNN, CDR2 SYGVQD (reference sequence). V lost 6 bases and J lost 0, with 8 bases in between. DNA for the CDR3: TGCGCCAGCAGACAGACGCTGAACACTGAAGCTTTCTTT. This encodes CASRQTLNTEAFF.

This chain links TRBV6-5 with TRBJ1-5; D is perhaps TRBD1 (6 bases). Trimming took 6 bases from V and 3 from J, leaving 9 bases between them. Germline loops: CDR1 MNHEY, CDR2 SVGAGI. The CDR3 covers 13 residues. CDR3 protein: CASSRTVNQPQHF. DNA for the CDR3: TGTGCCAGCAGCCGGACAGTCAATCAGCCCCAGCATTTT.

The chain employs TRBV5-4 and TRBJ2-6; TRBD1 aligns across 9 bases. The V and J ends lost 3 bases and 3 bases, in that order; junction bases with no gene match: 7. CDR1 SGHNT and CDR2 YYREEE come from the germline V gene (reference sequence). The CDR3 has 17 residues. CDR3 nucleotide sequence: TGTGCCAGCAGCTCCTCCGGACAGGGGTTTGGGGCCAACGTCCTGACTTTC. Residues: CASSSSGQGFGANVLTF.

In regard to this clone: The sample carries other DNA sequences with the same CDR3. V is TRBV6-1 and J is TRBJ1-5, with a tentative D call TRBD1 (5 bases). CDR3 length: 14 residues. In germline, CDR1 is MNHNS, CDR2 SASEGT. Trimming pared 4 bases from V and 2 bases from J, leaving 9 bases between. The CDR3 here is CASSVVQGNQPQHF. In nucleotides, the CDR3 is TGTGCCAGCAGTGTTGTACAGGGCAATCAGCCCCAGCATTTT.

CDR3 protein: CASSATGIRTEAFF. The CDR3, as DNA: TGTGCCAGTAGTGCAACAGGGATCCGCACTGAAGCTTTCTTT. The chain has TRBV19 and TRBJ1-1; D may be TRBD1 (6 bases). Germline V gives CDR1 LNHDA, CDR2 SQIVND (reference sequence). Trimming pared 5 bases from V and 4 bases from J, leaving 14 bases between. This CDR3 is built from 14 residues.

The chain is built from TRBV19 and TRBJ2-5, with 9 bases fitting TRBD1. CDR3 length: 15 residues. With V trimmed by 4 bases and J by 2 bases, 5 bases remained unmatched. Germline-derived CDR1 and CDR2 are LNHDA and SQIVND (reference sequence). Here the CDR3 DNA reads TGTGCCAGTAGTAACACCGGGACAGGGCAAGAGACCCAGTACTTC. Translating gives CASSNTGTGQETQYF.

The gene calls are TRBV2 and TRBJ1-1, with TRBD1 as a possible D gene (6 bases). Between the trimmed V and J ends, which lost 9 bases and 2 bases, there was a span of 13 bases. Looked up from germline, CDR1 is SNHLY and CDR2 is FYNNEI. The CDR3 sequence is 13 residues long. Here the CDR3 reads CARVDRRNTEAFF. The CDR3 DNA follows: TGTGCCAGAGTGGACAGAAGAAACACTGAAGCTTTCTTT.

CDR3 residues: CASSSRYEQYF. The CDR3 DNA reads as TGTGCCAGCTCATCGCGCTACGAGCAGTACTTC. The rearrangement joins TRBV18 to TRBJ2-7; D is unresolved. Trimming shortened V by 5 bases and J by 3 bases, and 5 bases separated the two germline ends. Germline V gene lookup returns CDR1 KGHSH and CDR2 LQKENI. The CDR3 length is 11 residues.

V is TRBV4-3 and J is TRBJ1-2; 8 nucleotides line up with TRBD1. The CDR3 spans 13 residues. The germline V gene has CDR1 LGHNA and CDR2 YSLEER. V lost 4 bases, J lost 5 bases, and 3 bases stayed unmatched. CDR3 bases: TGCGCCAGCAGCCCCGGACAGGGTTATGGCTACACCTTC. It codes for CASSPGQGYGYTF.

This clone showed up just once. V usage is TRBV28 and J usage is TRBJ1-2; unclear D gene. Germline V gives CDR1 MDHEN, CDR2 SYDVKM. This CDR3 comprises 13 residues. V gave up 10 bases and J gave up 4 bases, with 16 bases separating them. CDR3 DNA sequence: TGTGCCACACTTCCGGGGAACCTCTATGGCTACACCTTC. It specifies CATLPGNLYGYTF.

The chain is built from TRBV6-5 and TRBJ2-7; 7 bases are a match to TRBD1. The CDR3 is 16 residues long. After removal of 0 bases from V and 5 bases from J, the junction contained 10 bases not matched to a gene. CDR1 and CDR2 from the germline V gene are MNHEY and SVGAGI. The CDR3 is CASSYSSTLTGNEQYF. Here the CDR3 DNA reads TGTGCCAGCAGTTACTCGAGTACCCTGACAGGGAACGAGCAGTACTTC.

The rearrangement links TRBV5-6 to TRBJ1-2; TRBD1 matches 9 bases. CDR1 and CDR2 (germline): SGHDT, YYEEEE. The trim removed 5 bases at V and 7 bases at J, leaving 9 bases unmatched. CDR3 length equals 14 residues. CDR3: CASRSGQGISGYTF. As DNA, the CDR3 is TGTGCCAGCAGATCCGGACAGGGGATATCTGGCTACACCTTC.

The chain couples TRBV15 to TRBJ1-5; TRBD1 might be the D (5 bases). Per the germline V gene, CDR1 is LNHNV and CDR2 is YYDKDF (reference sequence). Trimming took 3 bases from V and 6 from J, leaving 9 bases between them. This CDR3 has 13 amino acids. The DNA for the CDR3 is TGTGCCACCAGCAGGCAGGGCGGTCAGCCCCAGCATTTT. It is translated as CATSRQGGQPQHF.

This clone has a handful of counts. The chain links TRBV7-8 to TRBJ2-7; TRBD1 matches at 8 bases. CDR1 is SGHVS and CDR2 is FQNEAQ in the germline V gene. This CDR3 contains 16 residues. J gave up 6 bases and V 5 bases, and 15 bases lay outside the gene matches. CDR3 coding DNA: TGTGCCAGCAGCCCCTCATCTAGGGACAGGCTCATCGAGCAGTACTTC. Residues: CASSPSSRDRLIEQYF.

The chain carries TRBV30 and TRBJ1-5; 7 bases are a match to TRBD1. CDR1 is GTSNPN, CDR2 SVGIG, per germline (reference sequence). The CDR3 has 17 amino acids. With 1 base clipped from V and 3 bases from J, the junction kept 12 bases outside the gene matches. In DNA form, the CDR3 reads TGTGCCTGGAGTGGCCACAGGGGTGCTGGGGTCAATCAGCCCCAGCATTTT. This translates into CAWSGHRGAGVNQPQHF.